The present T cell receptor (beta chain) was sequenced within a study of regulatory T cells in long-lasting Graves disease. Study-level findings and limits: Whereas new patients shared 800 to 1,000 public clonotypes, persistent patients shared more, at about 3,000. Sampling was limited to peripheral blood rather than thyroid tissue.

Researchers made TCR beta libraries by using iRepertoire HTBI primers and running Arm-PCR on CDR3 regions. MiXCR was run by TCRdb on the multiplex PCR reads, yielding one entry per CDR3 protein. Here the sample spans 300,000 to 350,000 distinct CDR3 sequences, roughly 21% being singletons. There are many counts of this clonotype. No antigen is known for it. This sample's time point: persistent/refractory GD, antithyroid drugs over 5 years with positive TRAb. RNA extracted from PBMCs served as the sequencing template. American Thyroid Association guidelines defined Graves' disease diagnosis. An endocrinology department located in Xi'an, China, was where the patients came from. Specimen: peripheral blood mononuclear cells (PBMCs), collected when the disease was refractory, from a patient treated with antithyroid drugs. The TCR sequence derives from a female donor with Graves disease.

CDR3 DNA sequence: TGTGCCAGCAGTGGGGGCCCAGGAGCCGTCTATGGCTACACCTTC. Translating it yields CASSGGPGAVYGYTF. The chain joins TRBV2 to TRBJ1-2; a possible D gene is TRBD1 (5 bases). Germline CDR1 SNHLY, CDR2 FYNNEI. The CDR3 length is 15 residues. V lost 4 bases to trimming and J lost 4 bases, with 16 bases between them.